One sample yielded the 30 T cell receptor beta chains listed below, sequenced in a study of blood T cell repertoires in COVID-19. Assay used: immunoSEQ multiplex PCR; TCRdb lists only in-frame clones, some missing. The sample comprises over 70,000 clones, around 85% of which are singletons, and roughly 5% rests with the top ten. Sample: peripheral blood. These receptors were collected from an elderly man with acute or convalescent COVID-19.

This clone was seen a few times. This chain joins TRBV24-1 and TRBJ2-3, with 8 bases aligning to TRBD1. The V segment lost 4 bases and the J segment 2 bases; nucleotides outside the gene matches: 10. From germline, CDR1 is KGHDR and CDR2 SFDVKD. The CDR3 covers 17 residues. CDR3 protein: CATSDRATGAVTDTQYF. Written as DNA, the CDR3 is TGTGCCACCAGTGACCGCGCGACAGGGGCGGTCACAGATACGCAGTATTTT.

The J gene is TRBJ1-2, the V gene TRBV5-1, with a possible D match to TRBD1 (5 bases). V shed 0 bases and J shed 3 bases, with 21 bases lying between them. This CDR3 region has 18 residues. Germline CDR1 and CDR2: SGHRS and YFSETQ. The chain's CDR3 is CASSLEPLGGAGDYGYTF. The CDR3 bases are TGCGCCAGCAGCTTGGAGCCCCTGGGAGGGGCCGGGGACTATGGCTACACCTTC.

The chain uses TRBV6-1 and TRBJ2-7; D may be TRBD1 (5 bases). V was pared by 2 bases and J by 2 bases, with 16 bases between. The germline CDR1 and CDR2 sequences are MNHNS and SASEGT. The CDR3 extends over 16 amino acids. This chain's CDR3 is CASSEQVGPGPYEQYF. The CDR3 DNA sequence: TGTGCCAGCAGTGAACAGGTGGGGCCAGGTCCCTACGAGCAGTACTTC.

The J gene is TRBJ2-3, the V gene TRBV9; 7 positions agree with TRBD2. With V trimmed by 7 bases and J by 0 bases, 8 bases remained unmatched. The germline V gene encodes CDR1 SGDLS and CDR2 YYNGEE. This CDR3 region has 15 residues. CDR3 coding DNA: TGTGCCAGCGGATGGAGGGAGGGGAGCACAGATACGCAGTATTTT. Amino acids: CASGWREGSTDTQYF.

J is TRBJ2-5 and V is TRBV5-1, with a weak D call TRBD1 (6 bases). V was shortened by 2 bases and J by 5 bases, with 10 bases between the two germline ends. This CDR3 has 13 amino acids. Germline CDR1 SGHRS, CDR2 YFSETQ. The chain's CDR3 is CASSFQGRETQYF. The CDR3 DNA reads as TGCGCCAGCAGCTTCCAGGGGCGGGAGACCCAGTACTTC. Combining the CDR3 with reference TRBV5-1 and TRBJ2-5 gives the whole variable domain KAGVTQTPRYLIKTRGQQVTLSCSPISGHRSVSWYQQTPGQGLQFLFEYFSETQRNKGNFPGRFSGRQFSNSRSEMNVSTLELGDSALYLCASSFQGRETQYFGPGTRLLVL.

This clone was seen only a few times. The chain couples TRBV9 to TRBJ2-1, with 10 bases that match TRBD2. The J segment lost 3 bases and the V segment lost 3 bases, leaving 9 bases of the junction unmatched. Germline V lookup: CDR1 SGDLS, CDR2 YYNGEE. The CDR3 extends over 17 amino acids. CDR3 protein: CASSAGLAGGHYNEQFF. In DNA, the CDR3 is TGTGCCAGCAGCGCAGGGTTAGCGGGGGGCCACTACAATGAGCAGTTCTTC.

The chain is built from TRBV3-1 (or the pseudogene TRBV3-2) and TRBJ2-3; TRBD2 matches at 9 bases. This CDR3 is built from 14 residues. V gave up 6 bases and J gave up 3 bases; unmatched junction bases: 4. Germline loops: CDR1 LGHDT, CDR2 YNNKEL (reference sequence). The DNA for the CDR3 is TGTGCCAGCAGGGCGGGAGGGCCGACAGATACGCAGTATTTT. Its translation is CASRAGGPTDTQYF.

The chain employs TRBV18 and TRBJ2-7; possible D gene TRBD2, 5 bases. This CDR3 is 14 amino acids long. Trimming shortened V by 4 bases and J by 2 bases, and 12 bases separated the two germline ends. Germline lookup yields CDR1 KGHSH and CDR2 LQKENI. The DNA of the CDR3 is TGTGCCAGCTCACTGGGAGTCGGCCCCTACGAGCAGTACTTC. It is translated as CASSLGVGPYEQYF.

The chain has TRBV6-5 and TRBJ1-1; 8 bases are shared with TRBD1. Germline CDR1 and CDR2: MNHEY and SVGAGI. V shed 6 bases, J shed 4 bases, and the junction held 4 bases outside the gene matches. The CDR3 consists of 13 residues. DNA for the CDR3: TGTGCCAGCAGGGGGACAGGCAGCACTGAAGCTTTCTTT. Encoded protein: CASRGTGSTEAFF.

The chain joins TRBV7-9 to TRBJ2-5, with 9 bases lining up with TRBD1. The CDR3 is made up of 15 amino acids. The V gene's germline CDR1 is SEHNR and CDR2 FQNEAQ (reference sequence). V was clipped by 4 bases and J by 3 bases; unmatched bases: 6. The CDR3 bases are TGTGCCAGCAGCTCCGGGACAGGGAGGGAAGAGACCCAGTACTTC. It codes for CASSSGTGREETQYF.

The rearrangement links TRBV18 to TRBJ2-1, with 7 bases aligning to TRBD1. Trimming at V came to 0 bases and at J to 5 bases, leaving 1 base not matched to a gene. Germline V CDR1 and CDR2: KGHSH, LQKENI. The CDR3 consists of 14 residues. Here the CDR3 DNA reads TGTGCCAGCTCACCACCGGGGACAGACAATGAGCAGTTCTTC. Translation gives CASSPPGTDNEQFF.

The chain couples TRBV7-3 to TRBJ2-3, with 7 nucleotides matching TRBD2. Germline CDR1 is SGHTA and CDR2 is FQGTGA. V was pared by 5 bases and J by 5 bases, with 16 bases of the junction left unmatched. This CDR3 is built from 17 residues. This chain's CDR3 is CASSRLSLSGGGDTQYF. DNA for the CDR3: TGTGCCAGCAGCCGCCTGAGTCTCTCGGGGGGTGGAGATACGCAGTATTTT. Based on the CDR3 plus reference TRBV7-3 and TRBJ2-3, the full variable domain is GAGVSQTPSNKVTEKGKYVELRCDPISGHTALYWYRQSLGQGPEFLIYFQGTGAADDSGLPNDRFFAVRPEGSVSTLKIQRTERGDSAVYLCASSRLSLSGGGDTQYFGPGTRLTVL.

The table lists this clone with a count of one. The rearrangement uses TRBV6-2 or TRBV6-3 and TRBJ1-2, with 8 bases identical to TRBD1. In germline, CDR1 is MNHEY, CDR2 SVGEGT. The CDR3 consists of 15 residues. The junction had 9 bases not matched to a gene; V was cut back by 6 bases and J by 3 bases. The chain's CDR3 is CASSTMDRDHYGYTF. CDR3 DNA sequence: TGTGCCAGCAGCACTATGGACAGGGATCACTATGGCTACACCTTC.

J is TRBJ2-3 and V is TRBV5-1; 10 bases line up with TRBD2. The CDR3 is 19 amino acids. Germline CDR1 and CDR2: SGHRS and YFSETQ. The trim removed 4 bases at V and 1 base at J, leaving 15 bases unmatched. CDR3 bases: TGCGCCAGCAGCCCACCCGGACTAGCGGTGGGGTGGGGCACAGATACGCAGTATTTT. As protein: CASSPPGLAVGWGTDTQYF. The variable domain in full, completed from reference TRBV5-1 and TRBJ2-3, reads KAGVTQTPRYLIKTRGQQVTLSCSPISGHRSVSWYQQTPGQGLQFLFEYFSETQRNKGNFPGRFSGRQFSNSRSEMNVSTLELGDSALYLCASSPPGLAVGWGTDTQYFGPGTRLTVL.

This clone was counted between two and nine times. The V and J genes are TRBV7-2 and TRBJ2-3; D is ambiguous. This CDR3 contains 13 residues. V was clipped by 2 bases and J by 1 base, with 4 bases between them. Germline assignment: CDR1 SGHTA and CDR2 FQGNSA. CDR3 protein: CASSLQGTDTQYF. The CDR3 region has the DNA TGTGCCAGCAGCTTACAGGGCACAGATACGCAGTATTTT.

The CDR3 sequence: CASSFDITGSNQPQHF. The CDR3 DNA reads as TGTGCCAGCAGCTTCGACATAACAGGGAGCAATCAGCCCCAGCATTTT. The chain is built from TRBV11-2 and TRBJ1-5, with a tentative D call TRBD1 (6 bases). This CDR3 has 16 amino acids. V lost 3 bases and J 1 base, leaving 13 bases between the germline ends. Germline CDR1 is SGHAT and CDR2 is FQNNGV.

V usage is TRBV5-4 and J usage is TRBJ2-7, with 13 bases aligning to TRBD2. J gave up 4 bases and V 5 bases, and 9 bases lay outside the gene matches. Looked up from germline, CDR1 is SGHNT and CDR2 is YYREEE (reference sequence). There are 16 residues in the CDR3. This CDR3 reads CASSFRPGLAGYEQYF. Written as DNA, the CDR3 is TGTGCCAGCAGTTTCCGTCCGGGACTAGCGGGATACGAGCAGTACTTC.

The V call is TRBV2, the J call TRBJ2-3; 8 bases are shared with TRBD1. This CDR3 contains 14 residues. J gave up 1 base and V 8 bases, and 5 bases lay outside the gene matches. Germline CDR1 is SNHLY and CDR2 is FYNNEI. The CDR3 reads CASGAGGRTDTQYF. The CDR3 nucleotides read TGTGCCAGCGGGGCAGGGGGCCGCACAGATACGCAGTATTTT.

This chain links TRBV29-1 with TRBJ2-2, with D tentatively TRBD1 (5 bases). V lost 4 bases, J lost 5 bases, and 11 bases lay in between. Germline lookup yields CDR1 SQVTM and CDR2 ANQGSEA. This CDR3 is built from 13 residues. The CDR3 sequence is CSVGLGQTGELFF. The CDR3 DNA is TGCAGCGTTGGATTGGGGCAGACCGGGGAGCTGTTTTTT.

The V gene is TRBV14, the J gene TRBJ2-3, with TRBD2 as a possible D gene (6 bases). The CDR3 has 15 residues. The V end lost 1 base, the J end lost 6 bases, and 14 bases lay between the germline ends. CDR1 is SGHDN and CDR2 is FVKESK in the germline V gene. CDR3 DNA: TGTGCCAGCAGCCAAGTGCGGGGATTCAGCGATACGCAGTATTTT. Amino acids: CASSQVRGFSDTQYF.

The chain joins TRBV28 to TRBJ2-3; 13 bases match TRBD2. The CDR3 is 16 residues long. Germline V CDR1 and CDR2: MDHEN, SYDVKM. V trimming: 6 bases; J trimming: 0 bases; junction bases outside the gene matches: 3. CDR3: CASSRGLAGSTDTQYF. CDR3 bases: TGTGCCAGCAGCCGGGGACTAGCGGGGAGCACAGATACGCAGTATTTT.

About this clone: A read error may produce the germline difference seen at one junction end. In the same sample, other DNA sequences code for this CDR3. This chain connects TRBV27 to TRBJ2-7, with 9 bases fitting TRBD1. The CDR3 totals 15 residues. Germline CDR1 reads MNHEY; CDR2 reads SMNVEV (reference sequence). The CDR3, as DNA: TGTGCCAGTAGTTCCTTGACAGGGGGGTTGACCGAGCAGTACTTC. Encoded protein: CASSSLTGGLTEQYF.

The rearrangement uses TRBV6-1 and TRBJ2-1; 10 nucleotides agree with TRBD2. The junction had 20 bases not matched to a gene; V was cut back by 4 bases and J by 5 bases. CDR3 length: 20 amino acids. Germline assignment: CDR1 MNHNS and CDR2 SASEGT. This chain's CDR3 is CASSGTLTPGLAIVHNEQFF. Written as DNA, the CDR3 is TGTGCCAGCAGTGGAACCCTAACTCCGGGACTAGCGATTGTACACAATGAGCAGTTCTTC.

The chain has TRBV5-1 and TRBJ2-1; D is unclear. V lost 4 bases and J lost 6, with 14 bases in between. Looked up from germline, CDR1 is SGHRS and CDR2 is YFSETQ. This CDR3 region has 14 residues. This CDR3 is CASSPAGSTNEQFF. The CDR3 DNA reads as TGCGCCAGCAGCCCCGCCGGGTCCACCAATGAGCAGTTCTTC.

The chain carries TRBV28 and TRBJ2-3; D ambiguous. Trimming removed 3 bases at V and 1 base at J, with 20 bases between. CDR3 length: 18 amino acids. The V gene's germline CDR1 is MDHEN and CDR2 SYDVKM. The CDR3 DNA sequence: TGTGCCAGCAGTTTGACACGCAGAAACTCATTTGGCACAGATACGCAGTATTTT. Translated: CASSLTRRNSFGTDTQYF.

V is TRBV6-2 or TRBV6-3 and J is TRBJ1-1; D possibly corresponds to TRBD1 (5 bases). Germline CDR1 MNHEY, CDR2 SVGEGT. This CDR3 comprises 15 residues. V lost 5 bases to trimming and J lost 4 bases, with 17 bases between them. The CDR3 DNA follows: TGTGCCAGCAGTGACCAAGGGCAGCAGGGCACTGAAGCTTTCTTT. As protein: CASSDQGQQGTEAFF.

This clone was found a few times. The V gene is TRBV19, the J gene TRBJ1-5, with 8 positions matching TRBD1. Germline V lookup: CDR1 LNHDA, CDR2 SQIVND (reference sequence). The CDR3 extends over 17 amino acids. V lost 3 bases, J lost 6 bases, and 13 bases stayed unmatched. For the CDR3, the DNA is TGTGCCAGTAGTATTGGGGGGCAGGGGGCGGTTGGTCAGCCCCAGCATTTT. As protein: CASSIGGQGAVGQPQHF. The variable domain in full, completed from reference TRBV19 and TRBJ1-5, reads DGGITQSPKYLFRKEGQNVTLSCEQNLNHDAMYWYRQDPGQGLRLIYYSQIVNDFQKGDIAEGYSVSREKKESFPLTVTSAQKNPTAFYLCASSIGGQGAVGQPQHFGDGTRLSIL.

This clone was recorded only once. The chain uses TRBV19 and TRBJ2-5; 7 bases line up with TRBD2. Per the germline V gene, CDR1 is LNHDA and CDR2 is SQIVND (reference sequence). V was clipped by 5 bases and J by 7 bases; unmatched bases: 13. This CDR3 comprises 15 residues. The CDR3 nucleotides are TGTGCCAGTAGTCCTTCCCAGCGGGGCACAGGGACCCAGTACTTC. This codes for CASSPSQRGTGTQYF.

In its sample, this clone was seen once. V and J are TRBV27 and TRBJ2-5, with 9 bases identical to TRBD2. After removal of 0 bases from V and 5 bases from J, the junction contained 7 bases not matched to a gene. Germline CDR1 reads MNHEY; CDR2 reads SMNVEV (reference sequence). The CDR3 length is 16 residues. The CDR3 bases are TGTGCCAGCAGTTTATCGAGGGCGGGGGGGCAGGAGACCCAGTACTTC. Encoded protein: CASSLSRAGGQETQYF.

This clone was seen only once. This chain links TRBV6-6 with TRBJ2-5, with 13 bases that match TRBD2. From germline, CDR1 is MNHNY and CDR2 SVGAGI (reference sequence). After removal of 0 bases from V and 5 bases from J, the junction contained 3 bases not matched to a gene. This CDR3 contains 16 residues. The CDR3 nucleotides read TGTGCCAGCAGTTACTCGACTAGCGGGAGGCGGGAGACCCAGTACTTC. Translation gives CASSYSTSGRRETQYF.